These T cell receptor beta chains were read from a single sample in a study of T cells in narcolepsy. Some clones are missing from TCRdb's copy, which holds only in-frame ones; the method was immunoSEQ multiplex PCR. The data show around 20,000 clones, roughly nine tenths seen once. Sample: CD45RA- memory CD4+ T cells from PBMCs. The receptors were sampled from a human donor with narcolepsy. The conserved cysteine and the conserved F or W are not part of the CDR3 here. Each record gives: V gene, CDR3 protein.

v_gene: TRBV6-5
CDR3aa: ASSYGRGTYEQY

v_gene: TRBV7-2
CDR3aa: ASSPRQGMMNTEAF

v_gene: TRBV2
CDR3aa: ASSPYTGESIKAF

v_gene: TRBV30
CDR3aa: ASSGSSYNEQF

v_gene: TRBV5-1
CDR3aa: ASSPGQEPEAF

v_gene: TRBV30
CDR3aa: AWRDRGRTEAF

v_gene: TRBV11-2
CDR3aa: ASSRGGGYTEAF

v_gene: TRBV6-1
CDR3aa: ASSEEGGRSHEQF

v_gene: TRBV28
CDR3aa: ASSGRAGGVVHEQY

v_gene: TRBV7-3
CDR3aa: ASKPGANTGELF

v_gene: TRBV7-9
CDR3aa: ASSLDRSSGNTIY

v_gene: TRBV6-6
CDR3aa: ASSPDSYYEQY

v_gene: TRBV29-1
CDR3aa: GVSKGVIGYT

v_gene: TRBV4-2
CDR3aa: ASSPYREGQPQH

v_gene: TRBV18
CDR3aa: ASSQPGQYSNQPQH

v_gene: TRBV29-1
CDR3aa: SVRGGSNQPQH

v_gene: TRBV2
CDR3aa: ASSDLWLGEIHNEQF

v_gene: TRBV27
CDR3aa: ASSPGDSYNEQF

v_gene: TRBV6-1
CDR3aa: ASSEAVAGQNIQY

v_gene: TRBV19
CDR3aa: ASRAGRHTDTQY

v_gene: TRBV30
CDR3aa: AWTTAGSTGELF

v_gene: TRBV14
CDR3aa: ASSHRTRQETQY

v_gene: TRBV6-5
CDR3aa: ASSDGYEQY

v_gene: TRBV5-1
CDR3aa: ASSATGAHTYNEQF

v_gene: TRBV7-9
CDR3aa: ASSQRAGTPRYT

v_gene: TRBV11-1
CDR3aa: ASRPYRGLRDTEAF

v_gene: TRBV6-5
CDR3aa: ASSGGGGTDTQY

v_gene: TRBV7-8
CDR3aa: ASSLSDTNSYEQY

v_gene: TRBV5-8
CDR3aa: ASRDGTGLAKNIQY

v_gene: TRBV7-2
CDR3aa: ASSSRGNQPQH

v_gene: TRBV5-1
CDR3aa: ASSPQGEKLF

v_gene: TRBV7-2
CDR3aa: ASSSRQVNTEAF

v_gene: TRBV7-2
CDR3aa: ASSSTLGNIQY

v_gene: TRBV18
CDR3aa: ASSPPGHTLEQY

v_gene: TRBV7-8
CDR3aa: ASSLVGTLRNGYT

v_gene: TRBV7-9
CDR3aa: ASSLRGTGLWETQY

v_gene: TRBV19
CDR3aa: ASSIPGRLNYGYT